This is a list of T cell receptor beta chains from one sample in a study of a mutant IDH1 vaccine in newly diagnosed glioma. The table came from immunoSEQ multiplex PCR; TCRdb's copy has only in-frame clones and leaves some out. The table records about 83,000 clones, around 90% of them present only once. Their antigens are not known. The sample was PBMCs, taken from a glioma patient whose treatment included an IDH1 peptide vaccine. The receptors originated from a woman aged 50 to 60 with glioma. The CDR3 runs from the conserved cysteine through the conserved F or W. Fields, in order: V gene, D gene, CDR3 protein. The D gene is left open where the match is weak.

v_gene: TRBV5-1; d_gene: NA; CDR3aa: CASSLDGLGTEAFF
v_gene: TRBV11-2; d_gene: NA; CDR3aa: CASTSQGATNEKLFF
v_gene: TRBV19; d_gene: TRBD1; CDR3aa: CASRSTGLNTEAFF
v_gene: TRBV7-9; d_gene: TRBD2; CDR3aa: CASSSLYSGKTYNEQFF
v_gene: TRBV10-2; d_gene: NA; CDR3aa: CASSADLGLNIQYF
v_gene: TRBV27; d_gene: NA; CDR3aa: CASSYAGTRQPQHF
v_gene: TRBV5-1; d_gene: NA; CDR3aa: CASSFRGLAVNNEQFF
v_gene: TRBV10-3; d_gene: NA; CDR3aa: CAISEWQSSYNEQFF
v_gene: TRBV6-1; d_gene: TRBD2; CDR3aa: CASSGAGGPLEQYF
v_gene: TRBV9; d_gene: TRBD1; CDR3aa: CASSLRTGGETQYF
v_gene: TRBV18; d_gene: NA; CDR3aa: CASSPVPGNQPQHF
v_gene: TRBV19; d_gene: NA; CDR3aa: CASLPGRGIGTGELFF
v_gene: TRBV28; d_gene: NA; CDR3aa: CASSQTTANTEAFF
v_gene: TRBV18; d_gene: NA; CDR3aa: CASSQGRGAPWEAFF
v_gene: TRBV28; d_gene: NA; CDR3aa: CASSPGTSNTEAFF
v_gene: TRBV7-6; d_gene: NA; CDR3aa: CASSLQMNTEAFF
v_gene: TRBV28; d_gene: TRBD1; CDR3aa: CASSLGQEGSGNTIYF
v_gene: TRBV6-5; d_gene: NA; CDR3aa: CASSRWTAQNTEAFF
v_gene: TRBV10-3; d_gene: NA; CDR3aa: CATGHRDNQPQHF
v_gene: TRBV10-2; d_gene: NA; CDR3aa: CASSVVALSYNEQFF
v_gene: TRBV18; d_gene: NA; CDR3aa: CASSPPGGVSGYTF
v_gene: TRBV21-1; d_gene: NA; CDR3aa: CASIREREGNEKLFF
v_gene: TRBV5-1; d_gene: TRBD1; CDR3aa: CASSPRGTGELAAFF
v_gene: TRBV7-7; d_gene: TRBD1; CDR3aa: CASSPTGGSYEQYF
v_gene: TRBV29-1; d_gene: TRBD2; CDR3aa: CSVAGLAGGPRTGELFF
v_gene: TRBV10-3; d_gene: TRBD1; CDR3aa: CATQRGGQGGETQYF
v_gene: TRBV10-3; d_gene: TRBD2; CDR3aa: CAIRGLAGGRYNEQFF
v_gene: TRBV4-2; d_gene: NA; CDR3aa: CASSSTPGTLGGYTF
v_gene: TRBV27; d_gene: NA; CDR3aa: CASSERGPIYNEQFF
v_gene: TRBV27; d_gene: NA; CDR3aa: CASRVGASNQPQHF
v_gene: TRBV4-1; d_gene: NA; CDR3aa: CASSQAFQFSYEQYF
v_gene: TRBV2; d_gene: TRBD2; CDR3aa: CASSAGLAGIEQFF
v_gene: TRBV28; d_gene: TRBD1; CDR3aa: CASSSPGQGRPYEQYF
v_gene: TRBV9; d_gene: NA; CDR3aa: CASSVGGGGGYTF
v_gene: TRBV5-1; d_gene: NA; CDR3aa: CASSLGIHEQYF
v_gene: TRBV7-9; d_gene: NA; CDR3aa: CASSLDLVAIQYF
v_gene: TRBV5-1; d_gene: NA; CDR3aa: CASSLKGSSYNEQFF
v_gene: TRBV5-1; d_gene: NA; CDR3aa: CASSLGGRGDGYTF
v_gene: TRBV2; d_gene: TRBD1; CDR3aa: CASSFTGTEYGYTF
v_gene: TRBV27; d_gene: TRBD2; CDR3aa: CASTILAGSYNEQFF
v_gene: TRBV2; d_gene: NA; CDR3aa: CASKWDPGLNTEAFF
v_gene: TRBV6-6; d_gene: NA; CDR3aa: CASSYGQGQTEAFF
v_gene: TRBV5-1; d_gene: TRBD2; CDR3aa: CASSLLAGEDTQYF
v_gene: TRBV5-1; d_gene: NA; CDR3aa: CASSFKGTEAFF
v_gene: TRBV5-4; d_gene: TRBD1; CDR3aa: CASSGGTGLFSSTDTQYF
v_gene: TRBV7-9; d_gene: NA; CDR3aa: CASSLAAAYEQYF
v_gene: TRBV27; d_gene: NA; CDR3aa: CASSFQGGGPTDTQYF
v_gene: TRBV11-2; d_gene: TRBD1; CDR3aa: CASSSGTVSTDTQYF
v_gene: TRBV9; d_gene: TRBD2; CDR3aa: CASKVDLAGDEQFF
v_gene: TRBV18; d_gene: TRBD2; CDR3aa: CASSPRRGDNEQFF
v_gene: TRBV7-9; d_gene: NA; CDR3aa: CASSRAGSNSPLHF
v_gene: TRBV11-2; d_gene: TRBD2; CDR3aa: CASSLAGTSGYNEQFF
v_gene: TRBV5-1; d_gene: NA; CDR3aa: CASSLTVTTEAFF
v_gene: TRBV4-1; d_gene: TRBD1; CDR3aa: CASSQAPGQGYEQYF